The next 29 T cell receptor beta chains were all read from a single sample in a study of long-term antiretroviral therapy in people with HIV. At survey level, the immunoSEQ assay was run in its v3.0 version. Clones were read by immunoSEQ multiplex PCR, and TCRdb kept only the in-frame ones, dropping some. The data contain more than 10,000 clones, 88% of them seen just once; the ten biggest clones take up around 23%. The specimen was unsorted PBMCs, collected 2.1 years after starting antiretroviral therapy. These TCRs come from a woman aged 40 to 50 with HIV.

This chain uses TRBV6-6 with TRBJ1-1; D perhaps matches TRBD1 (5 bases). Trimming pared 0 bases from V and 1 base from J, leaving 9 bases between. The germline gives CDR1 MNHNY, CDR2 SVGAGI (reference sequence). The CDR3 covers 15 residues. The CDR3 is CASSYSGTTNTEAFF. CDR3 DNA sequence: TGTGCCAGCAGTTACTCGGGGACCACGAACACTGAAGCTTTCTTT.

The chain links TRBV7-9 to TRBJ1-2; D may be TRBD1 (6 bases). The CDR3 length is 14 residues. Deletions cut 1 base from V and 9 bases from J, with 15 bases between. CDR1 is SEHNR and CDR2 is FQNEAQ in the germline V gene (reference sequence). This CDR3 reads CASSLGAGVWSYTF. The CDR3 DNA follows: TGTGCCAGCAGCTTAGGCGCAGGGGTATGGAGCTACACCTTC. The full variable domain, rest sourced from reference TRBV7-9 and TRBJ1-2, is DTGVSQNPRHKITKRGQNVTFRCDPISEHNRLYWYRQTLGQGPEFLTYFQNEAQLEKSRLLSDRFSAERPKGSFSTLEIQRTEQGDSAMYLCASSLGAGVWSYTFGSGTRLTVV.

The J gene is TRBJ1-3, the V gene TRBV18, with TRBD1 identical over 8 bases. Trimming cost V 0 bases and J 8 bases; bases outside gene matches: 9. The CDR3 is made up of 16 amino acids. Looked up from germline, CDR1 is KGHSH and CDR2 is LQKENI. The DNA of the CDR3 is TGTGCCAGCTCACCACCTGCTGGACAGGGAGCAGACACCATATATTTT. Its protein product is CASSPPAGQGADTIYF.

This chain links TRBV30 with TRBJ1-1; D remains unclear. The length of the CDR3 is 14 residues. The V gene's germline CDR1 is GTSNPN and CDR2 SVGIG (reference sequence). Trimming stripped 0 bases from V and 1 base from J, with 9 bases between. The CDR3 reads CAWSVRGGNTEAFF. The CDR3 DNA reads TGTGCCTGGAGTGTACGTGGAGGGAACACTGAAGCTTTCTTT.

This clone has a single count. The J gene is TRBJ2-1, the V gene TRBV11-1; D ambiguous. Germline-derived CDR1 and CDR2 are SGHAT and FQDESV (reference sequence). Trimming took off 2 bases at V and 5 bases at J, with 7 bases between the two ends. The CDR3 is made up of 13 amino acids. The CDR3 spells CASSLTANNEQFF. As DNA, the CDR3 is TGTGCCAGCAGCTTAACAGCAAACAATGAGCAGTTCTTC.

This chain connects TRBV5-5 to TRBJ1-5; 7 bases map to TRBD1. This CDR3 is built from 15 residues. CDR1 and CDR2 from the germline V gene are SGHKS and YYEKEE (reference sequence). V gave up 4 bases and J gave up 4 bases; unmatched junction bases: 8. CDR3 in DNA: TGTGCCAGCAGCGCGGAGACAGGGAGGAATCAGCCCCAGCATTTT. Residues: CASSAETGRNQPQHF. The complete variable domain, with remaining parts taken from reference TRBV5-5 and TRBJ1-5, reads DAGVTQSPTHLIKTRGQQVTLRCSPISGHKSVSWYQQVLGQGPQFIFQYYEKEERGRGNFPDRFSARQFPNYSSELNVNALLLGDSALYLCASSAETGRNQPQHFGDGTRLSIL.

The chain is built from TRBV18 and TRBJ1-2, with 10 positions matching TRBD1. Trimming removed 6 bases from V and 4 bases from J; junction bases left unmatched: 11. Germline V gives CDR1 KGHSH, CDR2 LQKENI. The CDR3 is 16 amino acids. CDR3 region: CASSQHSGQGLYGYTF. For the CDR3, the DNA is TGTGCCAGCTCGCAACACTCGGGACAGGGGCTCTATGGCTACACCTTC.

The chain couples TRBV7-8 to TRBJ2-5; D tentatively fits TRBD1 or TRBD2 (6 bases each). V lost 4 bases to trimming and J lost 3 bases, with 12 bases between them. CDR3 length: 14 amino acids. Germline V lookup: CDR1 SGHVS, CDR2 FQNEAQ. CDR3 nucleotide sequence: TGTGCCAGCAGCTCACCCGGGGGCAAAGAGACCCAGTACTTC. It codes for CASSSPGGKETQYF.

The CDR3 protein is CASSQDFRARGSSGANVLTF. CDR3 nucleotide sequence: TGTGCCAGCAGCCAAGATTTTAGGGCCAGGGGGAGCTCTGGGGCCAACGTCCTGACTTTC. The rearrangement links TRBV14 to TRBJ2-6, with 7 bases fitting TRBD1. The germline V gene has CDR1 SGHDN and CDR2 FVKESK. The CDR3 consists of 20 residues. J was trimmed by 0 bases and V by 0 bases; bases with no gene match: 11.

Here the CDR3 reads CASSLSEQGGSYTF. The CDR3 coding sequence is TGTGCCAGCAGCTTATCCGAACAGGGCGGTAGCTACACCTTC. This chain uses TRBV7-9 with TRBJ1-2; the D gene is possibly TRBD1 (6 bases). Germline V lookup: CDR1 SEHNR, CDR2 FQNEAQ (reference sequence). V was shortened by 2 bases and J by 9 bases, with 16 bases between the two germline ends. The CDR3 consists of 14 residues.

The chain recombines TRBV4-1 with TRBJ2-1; 13 nucleotides match TRBD2. This CDR3 has 18 amino acids. V shed 0 bases, J shed 9 bases, and the junction held 11 bases outside the gene matches. Per the germline V gene, CDR1 is MGHRA and CDR2 is YSYEKL. CDR3 DNA: TGCGCCAGCAGCCAAGAACAATTTACTAGCGGGGGGGCCGGTGAGCAGTTCTTC. Its protein is CASSQEQFTSGGAGEQFF.

This clone is a singleton in its sample. The chain links TRBV10-3 to TRBJ2-7; D may be TRBD2 (6 bases). Deletions cut 3 bases from V and 0 bases from J, with 18 bases between. The CDR3 extends over 17 amino acids. Germline V gives CDR1 ENHRY, CDR2 SYGVKD. DNA of the CDR3: TGTGCCATCAGTGACCCATCGGGGGATATGAGCTCCTACGAGCAGTACTTC. Its translation is CAISDPSGDMSSYEQYF.

The chain carries TRBV19 and TRBJ2-7; 9 bases fit TRBD1. This CDR3 is built from 14 residues. Germline values: CDR1 LNHDA, CDR2 SQIVND (reference sequence). The ends lost 7 bases at V and 4 bases at J; junction bases unmatched: 8. The CDR3 loop is CASKQQGARYEQYF. Written as DNA, the CDR3 is TGTGCCAGTAAACAACAGGGGGCTCGGTACGAGCAGTACTTC.

The chain uses TRBV5-1 and TRBJ2-5, with D maybe TRBD1 (5 bases). The ends were cut back, 4 bases at V and 4 bases at J, with 11 bases in the middle. CDR1 and CDR2 from the germline V gene are SGHRS and YFSETQ. The CDR3 length is 13 residues. CDR3 amino acids: CASSEIQGETQYF. The DNA of the CDR3 is TGCGCCAGCAGCGAGATTCAGGGAGAGACCCAGTACTTC.

V gene TRBV19 combines with J gene TRBJ1-5, with 7 bases aligning to TRBD1. The CDR3 is 15 residues long. The germline V gene has CDR1 LNHDA and CDR2 SQIVND (reference sequence). V shed 7 bases and J 4 bases; nucleotides not matched to a gene: 10. CDR3 sequence: CASKAARGKNQPQHF. CDR3 nucleotide sequence: TGTGCCAGTAAAGCGGCCAGGGGGAAAAATCAGCCCCAGCATTTT.

This clone showed up just once. The chain links TRBV5-6 to TRBJ1-1, with a weak D call TRBD1 (5 bases). The germline V and J ends were trimmed by 0 bases and 1 base, with 10 bases remaining between them. The germline V gene encodes CDR1 SGHDT and CDR2 YYEEEE. CDR3 length equals 15 residues. As DNA, the CDR3 is TGTGCCAGCAGCTTGGCCTGGACAAGGAACACTGAAGCTTTCTTT. Amino acid sequence: CASSLAWTRNTEAFF.

The chain couples TRBV11-2 to TRBJ2-2; perhaps D is TRBD1 or TRBD2 (5 bases each). CDR1 is SGHAT and CDR2 is FQNNGV in the germline V gene. This CDR3 is built from 12 residues. The V end lost 3 bases, the J end lost 7 bases, and 6 bases lay between the germline ends. CDR3 bases: TGTGCCAGCAGCTTGGGGGTCGGGGAGCTGTTTTTT. It is translated as CASSLGVGELFF.

With regard to this clone: The junction shows a germline mismatch at one end, possibly a read error. The genes are TRBV7-2 and TRBJ2-5; the D gene could be TRBD1 or TRBD2 (5 bases each). CDR1 SGHTA and CDR2 FQGNSA come from the germline V gene. The CDR3 contains 14 residues. CDR3: CASSSARLGETHYF. The CDR3 DNA follows: TGTGCCAGCAGCTCCGCAAGGCTGGGGGAGACCCATTACTTC.

The chain uses TRBV15 and TRBJ2-7, with TRBD2 as a possible D gene (6 bases). The germline V and J ends were trimmed by 3 bases and 3 bases, with 15 bases remaining between them. The germline CDR1 and CDR2 sequences are LNHNV and YYDKDF (reference sequence). CDR3 length equals 15 residues. The CDR3 spells CATSSSLAQSYEQYF. The CDR3 DNA reads TGTGCCACCAGCAGTTCTCTAGCGCAGAGCTACGAGCAGTACTTC.

CDR3 region: CASSLSESSYNEQFF. In nucleotides, the CDR3 is TGTGCCAGCAGCTTATCGGAGAGCTCCTACAATGAGCAGTTCTTC. The V call is TRBV7-9, the J call TRBJ2-1; D is uncertain. Germline CDR1 and CDR2: SEHNR and FQNEAQ (reference sequence). The CDR3 runs to 15 residues. With 2 bases removed from V and 0 bases from J, the gap between germline ends came to 8 bases. Supplemented by reference TRBV7-9 and TRBJ2-1, the full variable domain reads DTGVSQNPRHKITKRGQNVTFRCDPISEHNRLYWYRQTLGQGPEFLTYFQNEAQLEKSRLLSDRFSAERPKGSFSTLEIQRTEQGDSAMYLCASSLSESSYNEQFFGPGTRLTVL.

This clone was counted a few times. V is TRBV27 and J is TRBJ1-4; D remains unclear. The CDR3 is 15 amino acids. Germline loops: CDR1 MNHEY, CDR2 SMNVEV (reference sequence). V lost 8 bases and J 8 bases, leaving 21 bases between the germline ends. CDR3 bases: TGTGCCAGCCGGCAAGACGGTGGCGCCAACGAAAAACTGTTTTTT. It codes for CASRQDGGANEKLFF.

The rearrangement joins TRBV10-2 to TRBJ2-3; weak D call: TRBD1 (6 bases). CDR3 length: 15 amino acids. From germline, CDR1 is WSHSY and CDR2 SAAADI. V was pared by 4 bases and J by 2 bases, with 13 bases between. In nucleotides, the CDR3 is TGCGCCAGCAGTGTCCAGGGGACACACACAGATACGCAGTATTTT. Translation gives CASSVQGTHTDTQYF.

The V call is TRBV10-1, the J call TRBJ2-1; no definite D call. The CDR3 totals 13 residues. Germline V gene data show CDR1 as WNHNN and CDR2 as SYGVQD (reference sequence). Trimming stripped 4 bases from V and 8 bases from J, with 12 bases between. The CDR3 region is CASSAPPGDEQFF. In nucleotides, the CDR3 is TGCGCCAGCAGTGCGCCGCCAGGTGATGAGCAGTTCTTC.

The chain's CDR3 is CASMAGMHQPQHF. CDR3 bases: TGTGCCAGCATGGCAGGGATGCATCAGCCCCAGCATTTT. The chain couples TRBV28 to TRBJ1-5; D may be TRBD1 (5 bases). CDR3 length: 13 amino acids. CDR1 is MDHEN, CDR2 SYDVKM, per germline. The ends were cut back, 7 bases at V and 5 bases at J, with 12 bases in the middle. The variable domain in full, completed from reference TRBV28 and TRBJ1-5, reads DVKVTQSSRYLVKRTGEKVFLECVQDMDHENMFWYRQDPGLGLRLIYFSYDVKMKEKGDIPEGYSVSREKKERFSLILESASTNQTSMYLCASMAGMHQPQHFGDGTRLSIL.

The chain couples TRBV19 to TRBJ2-7; 12 bases align to TRBD2. V was clipped by 5 bases and J by 5 bases; unmatched bases: 10. Germline assignment: CDR1 LNHDA and CDR2 SQIVND (reference sequence). The CDR3 has 16 amino acids. CDR3 region: CASSSTGTSGFNEQYF. The CDR3, as DNA: TGTGCCAGTAGTTCTACCGGGACTAGCGGGTTCAACGAGCAGTACTTC.

The chain recombines TRBV30 with TRBJ2-2; D possibly corresponds to TRBD2 (7 bases). The V end was cut by 2 bases, the J end by 7 bases, with 17 bases between. This CDR3 is built from 15 residues. Germline loops: CDR1 GTSNPN, CDR2 SVGIG (reference sequence). The chain's CDR3 is CAWSRRGAGGGELFF. Written as DNA, the CDR3 is TGTGCCTGGAGTCGACGGGGGGCCGGAGGCGGGGAGCTGTTTTTT. Filled out from reference TRBV30 and TRBJ2-2, the complete variable domain reads SQTIHQWPATLVQPVGSPLSLECTVEGTSNPNLYWYRQAAGRGLQLLFYSVGIGQISSEVPQNLSASRPQDRQFILSSKKLLLSDSGFYLCAWSRRGAGGGELFFGEGSRLTVL.

The J gene is TRBJ2-7, the V gene TRBV6-1; 7 bases are shared with TRBD1. The CDR3 has 15 residues. V lost 0 bases, J lost 0 bases, and 2 bases stayed unmatched. CDR1 MNHNS and CDR2 SASEGT come from the germline V gene. The CDR3 DNA follows: TGTGCCAGCAGTGAAGCCGGGACAGCCTCCTACGAGCAGTACTTC. It specifies CASSEAGTASYEQYF.

The sample holds a few counts of this clone. This chain links TRBV7-9 with TRBJ1-1, with TRBD1 as a possible D gene (6 bases). The CDR3 is 14 amino acids. V lost 1 base to trimming and J lost 7 bases, with 13 bases between them. Germline CDR1 is SEHNR and CDR2 is FQNEAQ (reference sequence). The CDR3 here is CASSLGGTSREAFF. In DNA, the CDR3 is TGTGCCAGCAGCTTAGGTGGGACAAGTCGTGAAGCTTTCTTT.

This clone was found once. This chain uses TRBV2 with TRBJ2-2; D remains unclear. Trimming shortened V by 3 bases and J by 5 bases, and 1 base separated the two germline ends. CDR1 and CDR2 from the germline V gene are SNHLY and FYNNEI. The CDR3 totals 11 residues. CDR3 sequence: CASSETGELFF. The DNA of the CDR3 is TGTGCCAGCAGTGAGACCGGGGAGCTGTTTTTT.